Given below is one T cell receptor beta chain in context. Ten or more counts support this clonotype. The antigen this receptor binds is unknown. The sample holds no much larger clone one base away, and base qualities are not on file. These data originate in a study of T cells after yellow fever vaccination (dated by TCRdb to the late 2010s). About the full investigation: Libraries from fractions with low cell numbers were prepared with the SMART-Seq v4 Ultra Low Input RNA kit. Bulk TCR alpha and beta repertoires were sequenced longitudinally to track T-cell clones before and after primary and booster YFV17D yellow fever vaccination. Two healthy male donors, one aged 18 to 30 and one aged 30 to 40 years, were included in the cohort. Bulk PBMC replicates and cell subsets were isolated from blood drawn at multiple timepoints before and after both primary and secondary immunization. What the authors observed across the whole study: Compared with the primary T-cell response, the secondary T-cell response was weaker but faster, peaking on day 5 rather than day 15. Computational filtering was needed because FACS-sorted repertoires could contain abundant contaminating clonotypes from the bulk population. After the booster, most of the clones that had expanded following primary vaccination were detected again (almost 98% of CD4 and 80% to 90% of CD8), which suggests that memory was broadly maintained. A small share of clonotypes was detected in both CD4 and CD8 compartments, with the overlap likely arising from convergent recombination. The study included only two donors, which limits how far the findings can be generalized.

Taken from cysteine to phenylalanine, the CDR3 has 17 residues. Only the CDR3 region is kept as DNA, spanning 51 bases read in frame from base 1. Reading the germline V gene gives CDR1 MNHEY and CDR2 SVGAGI. V lost 3 bases and J lost 1 base; the stretch between them is 17 bases long. Synthesis of TCR cDNA relied on 5'RACE template switching, a step that introduced a universal primer site along with unique molecular identifiers. Priming for cDNA synthesis came from both the TCR alpha and TCR beta constant segments. Two PCR steps were used to amplify libraries, with sample barcodes and sequencing adapters being added in the second step. Sequencing of the libraries was done on either Illumina HiSeq 2500 (2x100 bp) or NovaSeq (2x150 bp). In the authors' own workflow: MIGEC handled demultiplexing of reads and collapsing into UMI consensus sequences, while MiXCR performed V(D)J alignment. Vaccine-responding clonotypes were defined with edgeR using replicate PBMC samples, requiring FDR below 0.01 and a log2 fold change above 5 up to day 15. Each bulk clonotype was labeled CD4 or CD8 based on which sequenced repertoire, CD4 or CD8, contained the clonotype at higher abundance. TCRdb reprocessing: public reads trimmed at Q25 with fastp, clones called with MiXCR, in-frame beta chains kept. A single entry per CDR3 protein holds the most common genes and DNA from its merged rows. None of the V and J calls come from the authors' own analysis; TCRdb made them. Here the sample has a few hundred thousand distinct CDR3 sequences; 6.2% occur a single time. Of the sample, roughly 15% is held by the ten largest clones.

Taken with the paper, the label for treatment or condition translates to: live attenuated yellow fever vaccine strain. At each blood-draw timepoint, two biological replicates of bulk PBMCs were obtained. A standard Ficoll-Paque protocol was used to isolate PBMCs from peripheral blood. TriZol was used to extract RNA from bulk PBMCs, from CD4 and CD8 fractions, and from dextramer-positive and dextramer-negative fractions. This material consisted of PBMCs, taken 5 days after the yellow fever booster vaccination. The sequence came from a man under 40 who received the YFV17D yellow fever vaccine. The chain joins TRBV6-5 to TRBJ2-3; the best D guess is TRBD1, with 5 bases matching. CDR3 region: CASSYGQLTGGTDTQYF. The nucleotide sequence reads as follows: TGTGCCAGCAGTTATGGACAATTGACCGGAGGCACAGATACGCAGTATTTT.